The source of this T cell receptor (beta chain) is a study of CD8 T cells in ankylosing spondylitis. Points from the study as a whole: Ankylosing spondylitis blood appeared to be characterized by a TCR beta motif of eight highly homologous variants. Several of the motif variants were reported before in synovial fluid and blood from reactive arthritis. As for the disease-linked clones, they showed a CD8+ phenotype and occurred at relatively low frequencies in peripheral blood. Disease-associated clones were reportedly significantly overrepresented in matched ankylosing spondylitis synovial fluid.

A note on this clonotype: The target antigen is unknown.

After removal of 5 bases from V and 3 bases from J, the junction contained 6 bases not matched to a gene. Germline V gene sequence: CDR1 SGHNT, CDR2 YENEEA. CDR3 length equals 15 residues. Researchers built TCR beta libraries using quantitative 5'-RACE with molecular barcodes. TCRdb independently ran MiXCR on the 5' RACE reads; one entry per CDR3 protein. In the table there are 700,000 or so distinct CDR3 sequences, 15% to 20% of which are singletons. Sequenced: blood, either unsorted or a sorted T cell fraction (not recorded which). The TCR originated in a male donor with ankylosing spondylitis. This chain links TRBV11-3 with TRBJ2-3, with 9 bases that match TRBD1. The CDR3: CASSTYGTGTDTQYF. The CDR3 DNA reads TGTGCCAGCAGCACTTACGGGACAGGGACAGATACGCAGTATTTT. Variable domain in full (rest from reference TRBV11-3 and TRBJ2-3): EAGVVQSPRYKIIEKKQPVAFWCNPISGHNTLYWYLQNLGQGPELLIRYENEEAVDDSQLPKDRFSAERLKGVDSTLKIQPAELGDSAVYLCASSTYGTGTDTQYFGPGTRLTVL.